The rows below give T cell receptor beta chains drawn from one sample of a study of shared clonotypes between healthy human individuals. Using immunoSEQ multiplex PCR, the repertoire was profiled, and TCRdb retains in-frame clones only, with some absent. The sample includes some 2.4 million clones, 90% to 95% of them seen just once. The sequenced material came from naive CD4+ T cells from PBMCs. The receptors stem from a man between 18 and 29 years old in good health. Some clones in this sample may be carry-over from other donors' samples. CDR3s leave out the opening cysteine and the closing phenylalanine or tryptophan. A clone size is listed for some rows: how often the clone was seen (once, few, many), or a class if it is expanded.

v_gene	abundance	len	j_gene	CDR3aa
TRBV6-1	NA	12	TRBJ1-2	ASSEAGGLYGYT
TRBV29-1	NA	13	TRBJ2-3	SVSGQGGSTDTQY
TRBV7-9	NA	15	TRBJ1-5	ASSPQGGQTSNQPQH
TRBV6-5	NA	13	TRBJ1-2	ASSSAVRGNYGYT
TRBV4-2	NA	13	TRBJ1-5	ASSQVTGVYQPQH
TRBV7-3	NA	14	TRBJ2-3	ASSSRTSGTTDTQY
TRBV6-1	NA	14	TRBJ2-3	ASSEVRDLGTDTQY
TRBV5-1	few	10	TRBJ1-1	ASSFKNTEAF
TRBV2	NA	15	TRBJ1-5	ASSEERSFFSNQPQH
TRBV18	NA	12	TRBJ1-1	ASSPDRVYTEAF
TRBV7-8	NA	14	TRBJ2-7	ASSLLRDRGIYEQY
TRBV5-6	once	13	TRBJ2-7	ASTQGRARTYEQY
TRBV2	NA	19	TRBJ2-1	ASSEAAHTYLQGLEGNEQF
TRBV28	NA	17	TRBJ2-5	ASSSPGAPSRGRQETQY
TRBV28	NA	11	TRBJ2-1	ATLVRAGNEQF
TRBV5-4	NA	13	TRBJ2-5	ASSSGGGFQETQY
TRBV11-3	NA	16	TRBJ2-1	ASSLVHGAGGIYNEQF
TRBV29-1	NA	13	TRBJ2-2	SVGFWDRGTGELF
TRBV27	once	12	TRBJ1-2	ASRRIRDRRSFT
TRBV4-1	NA	13	TRBJ2-7	ASSQERGGGSQQY
TRBV4-3	NA	16	TRBJ2-2	ASSRFFPGRSNTGELF
TRBV6-1	once	12	TRBJ2-7	ASSEQWLSYEQY
TRBV2	NA	11	TRBJ2-1	ASTLLGGNEQF
TRBV7-9	NA	11	TRBJ2-7	ASSRWTGLEQY
TRBV6-6	NA	12	TRBJ2-3	ASSWTSGTDTQY
TRBV29-1	NA	10	TRBJ1-1	SVARPGSEAF
TRBV7-2	NA	12	TRBJ2-7	ASSFLSRGHEQY
TRBV2	NA	11	TRBJ2-7	ASRLGLEYEQY
TRBV19	NA	11	TRBJ2-5	ASRGTSAETQY
TRBV7-9	NA	15	TRBJ2-1	ASSLLNGTLSYNEQF
TRBV30	NA	11	TRBJ1-2	AWSQGPNYGYT
TRBV4-1	NA	15	TRBJ2-6	ASSRGDRAPGANVLT
TRBV25-1	NA	12	TRBJ1-3	ASSGQGRGNTIY
TRBV4-1	NA	13	TRBJ1-6	ASSQDPRVNSPLH
TRBV5-1	once	13	TRBJ2-1	ASRRTSGSYNEQF
TRBV6-5	NA	13	TRBJ1-5	ASSYPGQGNQPQH
TRBV9	NA	11	TRBJ1-1	ASSVTGNTEAF
TRBV29-1	once	12	TRBJ2-1	SVTISGPGREQF
TRBV6-1	NA	11	TRBJ1-2	ASSEVGNYGYT
TRBV5-6	NA	13	TRBJ2-3	ASSFFSQGGNTQY
TRBV5-1	NA	12	TRBJ2-3	ASRDPGGPDTQY
TRBV5-1	NA	13	TRBJ1-4	ASSLQEVGNEKLF
TRBV29-1	NA	11	TRBJ1-2	SVVGRLNYGYT
TRBV5-4	NA	16	TRBJ2-4	ASSLERIREGAKNIQY
TRBV7-2	NA	11	TRBJ1-5	ASSLSENQPQH
TRBV13	NA	14	TRBJ2-7	ASSGRDSPFYYEQY
TRBV7-9	NA	17	TRBJ2-1	ASSFGLAQIAGSYNEQF
TRBV28	NA	15	TRBJ1-2	ASSRLGEFSMNYGYT
TRBV6-5	NA	13	TRBJ1-1	ASTTPGTGNTEAF
TRBV5-1	NA	13	TRBJ1-5	ASSLEGGRNQPQH
TRBV11-2	NA	15	TRBJ2-7	ASSLGRQGGDPREQY
TRBV12-5	NA	18	TRBJ2-1	ASGLVLGGGKIIRYNEQF
TRBV20-1	NA	9	TRBJ1-1	SGFRDFEAF
TRBV7-2	NA	11	TRBJ2-5	ASSPSTGETQY
TRBV19	NA	16	TRBJ1-5	ASSINFLWDRIYQPQH